The T cell receptor (beta chain) under discussion was sequenced for a study of blood T cell repertoires in COVID-19. Only a few counts were recorded for this clone. Unmatched junction bases numbered 5, after V lost 5 bases and J lost 1 base. The length of the CDR3 is 16 residues. Germline V gene sequence: CDR1 LNHDA, CDR2 SQIVND (reference sequence). Authors' analysis steps: Estimation of nucleated cell counts relied on the amplification of reference gene primers. Profiled with immunoSEQ multiplex PCR; TCRdb holds only in-frame clones, not every one. The V and J calls and clone size come from that table; D and trimming were worked out from the DNA. The sample consists of about 210,000 clones, roughly nine tenths of them appearing once.

The source of this sequence is a man aged 25-45 years with acute or convalescent COVID-19. V is TRBV19 and J is TRBJ2-1; TRBD2 aligns across 10 bases. Sequences were obtained from peripheral blood. The CDR3 sequence is CASSLLAGASYNEQFF. For the CDR3, the DNA is TGTGCCAGTAGTCTCCTAGCGGGGGCTTCCTACAATGAGCAGTTCTTC.